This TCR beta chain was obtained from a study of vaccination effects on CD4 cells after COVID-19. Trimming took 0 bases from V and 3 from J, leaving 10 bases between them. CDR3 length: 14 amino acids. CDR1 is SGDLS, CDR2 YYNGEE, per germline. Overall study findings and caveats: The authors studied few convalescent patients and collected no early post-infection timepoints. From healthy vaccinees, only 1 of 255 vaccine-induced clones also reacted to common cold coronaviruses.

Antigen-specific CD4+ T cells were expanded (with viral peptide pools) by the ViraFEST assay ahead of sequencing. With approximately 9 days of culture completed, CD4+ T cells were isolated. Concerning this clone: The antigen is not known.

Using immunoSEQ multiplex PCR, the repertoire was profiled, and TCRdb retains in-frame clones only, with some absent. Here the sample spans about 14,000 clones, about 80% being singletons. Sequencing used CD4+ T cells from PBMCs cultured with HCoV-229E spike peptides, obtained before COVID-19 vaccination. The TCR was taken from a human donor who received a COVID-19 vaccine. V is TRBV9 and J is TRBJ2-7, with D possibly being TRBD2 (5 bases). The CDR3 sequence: CASSVAQRSYEQYF. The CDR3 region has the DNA TGTGCCAGCAGCGTAGCCCAGCGGAGCTACGAGCAGTACTTC.